This T cell receptor beta chain was recorded in a study of cytomegalovirus exposure and HLA in healthy donors. Clones were sequenced by immunoSEQ multiplex PCR, and TCRdb holds only the in-frame ones, with some missing. The table includes about 98,000 clones, roughly 84% detected once. Germline V gene lookup returns CDR1 MGHRA and CDR2 YSYEKL. Trimming removed 0 bases at V and 0 bases at J, with 11 bases between. The CDR3 contains 17 residues. The sequenced sample was PBMCs. The receptor was isolated from a man between 18 and 35 years old in good health and CMV-seropositive. V is TRBV4-1 and J is TRBJ1-4; no definite D call. DNA for the CDR3: TGCGCCAGCAGCCAAGAAACAGTTGAGTCAACTAATGAAAAACTGTTTTTT. Translated: CASSQETVESTNEKLFF.